This T cell receptor (beta chain) was recovered during a study of OX40 agonist ivuxolimab in advanced cancers. Looking at the study overall: Patients were given ivuxolimab, an antibody that agonizes OX40 (CD134). Hepatocellular carcinoma, melanoma, renal cell or head and neck cancer affected the dose-escalation patients. The study's findings and limits: Some of the nonresponding patients also showed low levels of normalized T-cell clonal expansion.

With regard to this clone: Its antigen remains unknown.

Method: immunoSEQ multiplex PCR; TCRdb's copy keeps in-frame clones and lacks some. The sample has roughly 60,000 clones, approximately 87% seen once. The V gene's germline CDR1 is MNHNS and CDR2 SASEGT. This CDR3 region has 14 residues. The junction had 3 bases not matched to a gene; V was cut back by 8 bases and J by 4 bases. The clonotype comes from an adult with an advanced solid tumor such as melanoma, head and neck, liver or kidney cancer. The specimen was CD4+ or CD8+ T cells sorted from blood, collected in a trial of the OX40 agonist ivuxolimab. The gene calls are TRBV6-1 and TRBJ1-6; 9 bases agree with TRBD1. CDR3 DNA sequence: TGTGCCAGCGGGGGGACAGGGTATAATTCACCCCTCCACTTT. Amino acids: CASGGTGYNSPLHF.